Presented here are 25 T cell receptor beta chains from one specimen sequenced in a study of identical twins. Each CDR3 protein is one row after TCRdb ran MiXCR on the 5' RACE reads. The repertoire holds 350,000 to 400,000 distinct CDR3 sequences, with approximately 9.1% as singletons. Sequencing used naive T cells sorted from blood. The source of these receptors is a woman aged 50 to 60 in good health.

This clonotype was counted between two and nine times. The CDR3 reads CASSSLISAEQYF. The DNA of the CDR3 is TGTGCCAGCAGTTCTCTAATTTCGGCCGAGCAGTACTTC. V and J are TRBV25-1 and TRBJ2-7; D uncertain. Germline V gene lookup returns CDR1 MGHDK and CDR2 SYGVNS. With 5 bases removed from V and 6 bases from J, the gap between germline ends came to 14 bases. The CDR3 is 13 amino acids.

The CDR3 bases are TGTGCTAGTGGTTTGATAGCGGGAGGGCCAAAAGGGGAGCTGTTTTTT. Its translation is CASGLIAGGPKGELFF. The J gene is TRBJ2-2, the V gene TRBV12-5; 11 bases agree with TRBD2. Per the germline V gene, CDR1 is LGHNT and CDR2 is FRNRAP. The V gene end was trimmed by 2 bases and the J gene end by 8 bases; junction bases not matched to a gene: 7. The CDR3 length is 16 residues. The full variable domain, with the rest looked up from reference TRBV12-5 and TRBJ2-2, is DARVTQTPRHKVTEMGQEVTMRCQPILGHNTVFWYRQTMMQGLELLAYFRNRAPLDDSGMPKDRFSAEMPDATLATLKIQPSEPRDSAVYFCASGLIAGGPKGELFFGEGSRLTVL.

The chain couples TRBV6-5 to TRBJ2-2; possible D gene TRBD1, 6 bases. This CDR3 comprises 15 residues. Between the trimmed V and J ends, which lost 6 bases and 0 bases, there was a span of 11 bases. In germline, CDR1 is MNHEY, CDR2 SVGAGI. In DNA form, the CDR3 reads TGTGCCAGCAGCTTCGGACAGACGAACACCGGGGAGCTGTTTTTT. It specifies CASSFGQTNTGELFF.

This clonotype appeared a few times. The chain recombines TRBV20-1 with TRBJ1-5; D unclear. Trimming shortened V by 6 bases and J by 4 bases, and 16 bases separated the two germline ends. CDR3 size: 14 residues. Germline V gene lookup returns CDR1 DFQATT and CDR2 SNEGSKA (reference sequence). This CDR3 is CSAPKGRENQPQHF. In nucleotides, the CDR3 is TGCAGTGCCCCCAAGGGCCGGGAAAATCAGCCCCAGCATTTT.

This clonotype was seen repeatedly, ten times or more. The chain uses TRBV28 and TRBJ2-1; 9 bases fit TRBD2. CDR1 and CDR2 (germline): MDHEN, SYDVKM. This CDR3 spans 14 amino acids. V trimming: 2 bases; J trimming: 6 bases; junction bases outside the gene matches: 2. The CDR3, as DNA: TGTGCCAGCAGTTTAGGGACTAGCCCCAATGAGCAGTTCTTC. This encodes CASSLGTSPNEQFF.

This clonotype occurred a few times. The chain couples TRBV14 to TRBJ2-7; D is uncertain. Per the germline V gene, CDR1 is SGHDN and CDR2 is FVKESK. V was shortened by 1 base and J by 6 bases, with 10 bases between the two germline ends. The length of the CDR3 is 13 residues. The CDR3 reads CASSQGGSGEQYV. DNA for the CDR3: TGTGCCAGCAGCCAAGGGGGTTCGGGCGAGCAGTACGTC.

The chain has TRBV5-1 and TRBJ2-3, with unresolved D. V lost 2 bases and J lost 4, with 14 bases in between. Germline assignment: CDR1 SGHRS and CDR2 YFSETQ. The CDR3 length is 15 residues. CDR3 loop: CASSFTEPLADTQYF. CDR3 DNA: TGCGCCAGCAGCTTTACAGAGCCCCTGGCAGATACGCAGTATTTT.

In this sample, this clonotype turned up a few times. The J gene is TRBJ2-5, the V gene TRBV15; the D gene could be TRBD1 or TRBD2 (6 bases each). The ends were cut back, 5 bases at V and 2 bases at J, with 21 bases in the middle. CDR1 is LNHNV and CDR2 is YYDKDF in the germline V gene (reference sequence). The CDR3 loop spans 17 amino acids. The CDR3 DNA sequence: TGTGCCACCAGCCCTCTCTCGGGGGCAGAAACGCAAGAGACCCAGTACTTC. Its protein product is CATSPLSGAETQETQYF.

The chain couples TRBV5-1 to TRBJ2-3; TRBD1 agrees at 7 bases. Germline-derived CDR1 and CDR2 are SGHRS and YFSETQ. V dropped 2 bases and J dropped 0; count of bases not matched to a gene: 6. The CDR3 has 16 residues. CDR3 in amino acids: CASSFGQAASTDTQYF. As DNA, the CDR3 is TGCGCCAGCAGCTTCGGACAGGCCGCTAGCACAGATACGCAGTATTTT.

This clonotype was seen at least ten times. The V and J genes are TRBV29-1 and TRBJ2-5; D is undetermined. V was shortened by 5 bases and J by 5 bases, with 12 bases between the two germline ends. Germline V gene data show CDR1 as SQVTM and CDR2 as ANQGSEA. The CDR3 has 12 amino acids. CDR3: CSVIQRKETQYF. As DNA, the CDR3 is TGCAGCGTTATTCAGCGTAAGGAGACCCAGTACTTC.

This clonotype was seen a handful of times. The rearrangement joins TRBV3-1 to TRBJ1-4, with 9 nucleotides matching TRBD1. Germline V lookup: CDR1 LGHDT, CDR2 YNNKEL (reference sequence). The V and J ends lost 1 base and 8 bases, in that order; junction bases with no gene match: 8. The CDR3 has 16 amino acids. The CDR3 bases are TGTGCCAGCAGCCAAGCCCCCGGGACAGGGTACGAAAAACTGTTTTTT. This sequence encodes CASSQAPGTGYEKLFF.

This sequence joins TRBV5-1 and TRBJ1-1, with D maybe TRBD1 (5 bases). This CDR3 has 14 amino acids. Looked up from germline, CDR1 is SGHRS and CDR2 is YFSETQ. V lost 2 bases, J lost 3 bases, and 11 bases lay in between. The CDR3 loop reads CASSFGGGDTEAFF. CDR3 nucleotide sequence: TGCGCCAGCAGCTTTGGGGGAGGGGACACTGAAGCTTTCTTT.

The chain combines TRBV5-1 with TRBJ2-1; 14 bases fit TRBD2. V trimming: 5 bases; J trimming: 7 bases; junction bases outside the gene matches: 11. In germline, CDR1 is SGHRS, CDR2 YFSETQ. The CDR3 has 17 amino acids. As DNA, the CDR3 is TGCGCCAGCAGGCAAGCCGGGACTAGCGGGAGCCCTAATGAGCAGTTCTTC. The encoded protein is CASRQAGTSGSPNEQFF.

Many counts were recorded for this clonotype. The V and J genes are TRBV12-5 and TRBJ2-1; possible D gene TRBD2, 5 bases. The CDR3 is 13 amino acids. V gave up 1 base and J gave up 6 bases, with 7 bases separating them. CDR1 is LGHNT, CDR2 FRNRAP, per germline. The CDR3 region is CASGLGGINEQFF. The DNA of the CDR3 is TGTGCTAGTGGTTTGGGAGGGATCAATGAGCAGTTCTTC.

This clonotype was seen a few times. The V call is TRBV5-6, the J call TRBJ2-5; D unclear. The CDR3 is 14 residues long. The V gene lost 5 bases and the J gene lost 6 bases, with 17 bases spanning the gap. Looked up from germline, CDR1 is SGHDT and CDR2 is YYEEEE. The CDR3 reads CASRQTSLGQTQYF. The CDR3 DNA reads TGTGCCAGCAGGCAAACCTCCCTTGGGCAGACCCAGTACTTC.

The chain has TRBV7-3 and TRBJ2-5, with no clear D. V was cut by 3 bases and J by 6 bases, with 11 bases left in between. Germline CDR1 reads SGHTA; CDR2 reads FQGTGA. The CDR3 runs to 13 residues. CDR3 sequence (DNA): TGTGCCAGCAGCTTGGCAGTAACAAAGACCCAGTACTTC. Encoded protein: CASSLAVTKTQYF.

This clonotype was picked up many times. The chain's CDR3 is CASNTGDYNEQFF. The CDR3 region has the DNA TGCGCCAGCAATACGGGAGACTACAATGAGCAGTTCTTC. The chain has TRBV5-1 and TRBJ2-1; D possibly corresponds to TRBD2 (6 bases). In germline, CDR1 is SGHRS, CDR2 YFSETQ. There are 13 residues in the CDR3. Between the trimmed V and J ends, which lost 6 bases and 3 bases, there was a span of 10 bases. The full variable domain, its missing parts supplied by reference TRBV5-1 and TRBJ2-1, is KAGVTQTPRYLIKTRGQQVTLSCSPISGHRSVSWYQQTPGQGLQFLFEYFSETQRNKGNFPGRFSGRQFSNSRSEMNVSTLELGDSALYLCASNTGDYNEQFFGPGTRLTVL.

The V gene is TRBV11-2, the J gene TRBJ1-1, with D possibly being TRBD1 (5 bases). Trimming cost V 5 bases and J 7 bases, with 20 bases left between them. The CDR3 is made up of 15 amino acids. The germline V gene has CDR1 SGHAT and CDR2 FQNNGV. CDR3 nucleotides: TGTGCCAGCAGCCTCAGGACAATGGGTTTGGATGAAGCTTTCTTT. It translates to CASSLRTMGLDEAFF.

This clonotype was seen a handful of times. This chain joins TRBV18 and TRBJ2-7; D may correspond to TRBD1 or TRBD2 (6 bases each). The CDR3 runs 16 residues. V lost 6 bases and J lost 2, with 20 bases in between. CDR1 and CDR2 (germline): KGHSH, LQKENI. The chain's CDR3 is CASSPIGGSATYEQYV. The DNA for the CDR3 is TGTGCCAGCTCCCCGATCGGGGGCTCGGCAACCTACGAGCAGTACGTC.

This chain connects TRBV4-1 to TRBJ1-4; D not resolved. The V gene lost 1 base and the J gene lost 2 bases, with 14 bases spanning the gap. Germline lookup yields CDR1 MGHRA and CDR2 YSYEKL. The CDR3 runs 17 residues. The CDR3 DNA sequence: TGCGCCAGCAGCCAAGCCCCCGGGATCGGTACTAATGAAAAACTGTTTTTT. Translation gives CASSQAPGIGTNEKLFF.

This clonotype was observed at least ten times. The chain carries TRBV12-3 or TRBV12-4 and TRBJ1-5; no firm D call. Trimming shortened V by 3 bases and J by 7 bases, and 13 bases separated the two germline ends. The CDR3 runs to 14 residues. The CDR3 coding sequence is TGTGCCAGCAGTTTCAACACCATCGCCCAGCCCCAGCATTTT. Protein product: CASSFNTIAQPQHF.

This clonotype was counted a few times. The rearrangement links TRBV10-3 to TRBJ2-7, with D possibly being TRBD1 or TRBD2 (5 bases each). The germline gives CDR1 ENHRY, CDR2 SYGVKD. Trimming pared 4 bases from V and 2 bases from J, leaving 12 bases between. CDR3 length equals 14 residues. The DNA for the CDR3 is TGTGCCATCAGTGGTCCGGGGCCGACCTACGAGCAGTACGTC. Amino acid sequence: CAISGPGPTYEQYV.

This clonotype was seen a handful of times. The rearrangement links TRBV20-1 to TRBJ2-1, with D possibly matching TRBD2 (6 bases). The CDR3 runs to 17 residues. Germline loops: CDR1 DFQATT, CDR2 SNEGSKA (reference sequence). Trimming took 2 bases from V and 0 from J, leaving 17 bases between them. CDR3 sequence reads: CSARHGGPQSSYNEQFF. The CDR3 bases are TGCAGTGCTAGACACGGAGGGCCGCAAAGCTCCTACAATGAGCAGTTCTTC.

In this sample, this clonotype turned up many times. The chain recombines TRBV2 with TRBJ2-3; D ambiguous. The CDR3 runs to 14 residues. Germline assignment: CDR1 SNHLY and CDR2 FYNNEI. The V end lost 2 bases, the J end lost 3 bases, and 9 bases lay between the germline ends. This CDR3 is CASSENRRTDTQYF. The CDR3 DNA is TGTGCCAGCAGTGAAAATCGAAGAACAGATACGCAGTATTTT.

This clonotype has a handful of counts. This chain connects TRBV7-9 to TRBJ2-7; D possibly corresponds to TRBD2 (6 bases). V lost 6 bases to trimming and J lost 2 bases, with 11 bases between them. CDR1 is SEHNR and CDR2 is FQNEAQ in the germline V gene (reference sequence). The CDR3 runs to 13 residues. CDR3 region: CASSTGGAYEQYF. CDR3 bases: TGTGCCAGCAGTACCGGAGGGGCCTACGAGCAGTACTTC.